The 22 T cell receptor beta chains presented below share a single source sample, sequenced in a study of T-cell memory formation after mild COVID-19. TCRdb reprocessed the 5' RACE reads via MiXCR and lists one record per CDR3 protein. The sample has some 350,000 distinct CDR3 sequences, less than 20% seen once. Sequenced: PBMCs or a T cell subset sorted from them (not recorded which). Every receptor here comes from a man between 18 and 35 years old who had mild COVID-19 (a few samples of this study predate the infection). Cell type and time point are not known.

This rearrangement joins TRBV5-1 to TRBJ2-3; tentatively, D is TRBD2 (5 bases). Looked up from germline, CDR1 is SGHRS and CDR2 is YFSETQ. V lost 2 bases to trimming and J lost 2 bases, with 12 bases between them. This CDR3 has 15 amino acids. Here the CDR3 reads CASSFAGRDTDTQYF. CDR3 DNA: TGCGCCAGCAGCTTTGCAGGACGGGACACAGATACGCAGTATTTT.

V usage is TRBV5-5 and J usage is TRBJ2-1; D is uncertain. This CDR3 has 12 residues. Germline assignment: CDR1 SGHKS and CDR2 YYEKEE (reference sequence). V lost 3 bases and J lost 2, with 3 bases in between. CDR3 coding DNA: TGTGCCAGCAGCTCCGCCTACAATGAGCAGTTCTTC. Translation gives CASSSAYNEQFF.

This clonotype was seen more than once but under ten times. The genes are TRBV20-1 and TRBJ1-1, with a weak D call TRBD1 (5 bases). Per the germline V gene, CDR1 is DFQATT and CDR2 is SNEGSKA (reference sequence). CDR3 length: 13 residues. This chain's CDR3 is CSPGTVMNTEAFF. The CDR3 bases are TGCAGCCCGGGGACGGTTATGAACACTGAAGCTTTCTTT.

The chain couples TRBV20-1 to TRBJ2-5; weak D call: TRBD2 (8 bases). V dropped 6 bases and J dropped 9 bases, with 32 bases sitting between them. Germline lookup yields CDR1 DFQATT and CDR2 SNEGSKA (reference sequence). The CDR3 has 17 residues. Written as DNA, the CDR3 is TGCAGTGCCCGGAGGGGGCTAGCGGGTCTCCTCGCAAAGGCCCAGTACTTC. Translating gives CSARRGLAGLLAKAQYF.

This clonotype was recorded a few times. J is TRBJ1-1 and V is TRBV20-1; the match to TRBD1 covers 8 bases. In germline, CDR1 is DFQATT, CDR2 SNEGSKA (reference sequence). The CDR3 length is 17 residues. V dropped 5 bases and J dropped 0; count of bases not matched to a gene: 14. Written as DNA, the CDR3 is TGCAGTGCTTTTAACGGCCGGACAGGGAACATGAACACTGAAGCTTTCTTT. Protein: CSAFNGRTGNMNTEAFF.

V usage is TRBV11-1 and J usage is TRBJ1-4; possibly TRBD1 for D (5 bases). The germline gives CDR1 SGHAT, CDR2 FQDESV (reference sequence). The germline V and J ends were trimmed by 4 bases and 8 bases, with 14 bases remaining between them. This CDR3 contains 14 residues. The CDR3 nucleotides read TGTGCCAGCAGCTACCGGGACGCCTCCGAAAAACTGTTTTTT. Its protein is CASSYRDASEKLFF.

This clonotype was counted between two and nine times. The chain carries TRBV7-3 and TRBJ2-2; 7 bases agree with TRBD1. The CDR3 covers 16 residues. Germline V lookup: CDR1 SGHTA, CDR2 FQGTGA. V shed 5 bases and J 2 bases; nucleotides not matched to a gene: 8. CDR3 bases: TGTGCCAGCAGCCAAGGTGACAGGGCTAACACCGGGGAGCTGTTTTTT. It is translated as CASSQGDRANTGELFF.

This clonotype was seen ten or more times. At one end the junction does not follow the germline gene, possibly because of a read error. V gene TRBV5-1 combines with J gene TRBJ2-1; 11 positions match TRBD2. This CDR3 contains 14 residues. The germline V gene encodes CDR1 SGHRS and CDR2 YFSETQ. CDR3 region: CASSLTSGGNEQFF. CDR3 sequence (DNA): TGTGCCAGCAGCTTAACTAGCGGGGGCAATGAGCAGTTCTTC.

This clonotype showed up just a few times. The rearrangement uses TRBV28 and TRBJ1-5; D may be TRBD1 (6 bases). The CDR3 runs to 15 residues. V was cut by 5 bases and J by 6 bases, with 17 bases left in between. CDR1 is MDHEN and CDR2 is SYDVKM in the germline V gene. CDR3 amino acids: CASSPLSGAGQPQHF. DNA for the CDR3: TGTGCCAGCAGTCCTCTTTCGGGGGCCGGTCAGCCCCAGCATTTT.

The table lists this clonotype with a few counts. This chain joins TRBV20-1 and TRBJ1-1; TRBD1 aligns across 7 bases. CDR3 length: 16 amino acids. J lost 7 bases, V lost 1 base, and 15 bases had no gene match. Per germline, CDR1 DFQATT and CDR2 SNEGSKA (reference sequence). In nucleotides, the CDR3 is TGCAGTGCTAGAGTTGACCCCGGGACAGTAAAGGATGAAGCTTTCTTT. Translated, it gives CSARVDPGTVKDEAFF.

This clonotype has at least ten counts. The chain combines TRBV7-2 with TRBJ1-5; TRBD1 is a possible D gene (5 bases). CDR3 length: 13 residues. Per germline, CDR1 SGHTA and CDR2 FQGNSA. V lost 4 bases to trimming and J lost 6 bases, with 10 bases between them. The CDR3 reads CASSSGYSQPQHF. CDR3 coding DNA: TGTGCCAGCAGCTCAGGGTATAGTCAGCCCCAGCATTTT.

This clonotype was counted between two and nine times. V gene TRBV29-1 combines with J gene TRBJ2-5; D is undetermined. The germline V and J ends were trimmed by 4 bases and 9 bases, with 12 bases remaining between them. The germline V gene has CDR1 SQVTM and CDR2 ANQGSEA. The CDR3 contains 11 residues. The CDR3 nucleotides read TGCAGCGTTGTTCCGGGTAAGGCCCAGTACTTC. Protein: CSVVPGKAQYF.

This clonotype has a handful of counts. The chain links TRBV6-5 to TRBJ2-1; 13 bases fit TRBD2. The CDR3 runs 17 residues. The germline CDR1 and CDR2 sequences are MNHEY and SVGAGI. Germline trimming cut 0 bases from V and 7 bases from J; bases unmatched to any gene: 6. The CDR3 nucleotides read TGTGCCAGCAGTTACTCGATGACTAGCGGGGGGTGGAATGAGCAGTTCTTC. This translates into CASSYSMTSGGWNEQFF.

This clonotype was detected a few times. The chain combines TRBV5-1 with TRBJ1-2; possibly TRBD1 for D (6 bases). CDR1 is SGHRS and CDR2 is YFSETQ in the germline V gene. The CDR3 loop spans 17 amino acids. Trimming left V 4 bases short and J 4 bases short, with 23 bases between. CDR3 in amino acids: CASSPRTAFPSRYGYTF. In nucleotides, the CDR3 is TGCGCCAGCAGCCCTAGGACAGCTTTCCCTTCCCGCTATGGCTACACCTTC.

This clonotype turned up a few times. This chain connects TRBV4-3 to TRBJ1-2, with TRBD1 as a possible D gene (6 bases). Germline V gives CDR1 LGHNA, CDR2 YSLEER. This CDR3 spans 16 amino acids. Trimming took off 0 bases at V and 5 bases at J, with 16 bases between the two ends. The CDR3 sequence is CASSQDPPGANYGYTF. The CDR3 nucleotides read TGCGCCAGCAGCCAAGATCCCCCGGGGGCAAATTATGGCTACACCTTC.

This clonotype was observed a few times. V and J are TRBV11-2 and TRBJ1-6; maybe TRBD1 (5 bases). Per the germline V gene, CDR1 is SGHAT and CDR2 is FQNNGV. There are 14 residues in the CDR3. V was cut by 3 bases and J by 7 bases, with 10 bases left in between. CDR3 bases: TGTGCCAGCAGCTTTAAGGGGAGGAATTCACCCCTCCACTTT. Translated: CASSFKGRNSPLHF. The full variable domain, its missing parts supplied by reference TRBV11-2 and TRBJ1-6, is EAGVAQSPRYKIIEKRQSVAFWCNPISGHATLYWYQQILGQGPKLLIQFQNNGVVDDSQLPKDRFSAERLKGVDSTLKIQPAKLEDSAVYLCASSFKGRNSPLHFGNGTRLTVT.

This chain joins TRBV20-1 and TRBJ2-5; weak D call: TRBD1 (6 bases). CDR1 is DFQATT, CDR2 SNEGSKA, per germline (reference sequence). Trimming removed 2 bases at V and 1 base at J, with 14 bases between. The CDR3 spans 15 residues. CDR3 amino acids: CSARNPRGPQETQYF. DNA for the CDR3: TGCAGTGCTAGAAACCCCAGGGGACCCCAAGAGACCCAGTACTTC.

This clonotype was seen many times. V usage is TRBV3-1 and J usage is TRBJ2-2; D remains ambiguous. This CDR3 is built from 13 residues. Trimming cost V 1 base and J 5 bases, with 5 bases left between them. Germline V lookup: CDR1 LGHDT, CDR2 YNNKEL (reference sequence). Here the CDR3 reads CASSQGGTGELFF. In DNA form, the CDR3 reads TGTGCCAGCAGCCAAGGCGGAACCGGGGAGCTGTTTTTT.

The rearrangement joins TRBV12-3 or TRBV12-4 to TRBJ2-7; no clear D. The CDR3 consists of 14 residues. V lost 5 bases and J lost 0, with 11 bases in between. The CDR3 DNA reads TGTGCCAGCAGTCACGGCGGCGGCTCCTACGAGCAGTACTTC. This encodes CASSHGGGSYEQYF.

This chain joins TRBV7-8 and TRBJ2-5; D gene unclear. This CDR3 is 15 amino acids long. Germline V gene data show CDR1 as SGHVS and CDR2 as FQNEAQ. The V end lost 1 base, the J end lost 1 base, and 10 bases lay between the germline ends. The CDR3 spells CASSLVPNFQETQYF. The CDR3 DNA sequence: TGTGCCAGCAGCTTAGTCCCTAACTTCCAAGAGACCCAGTACTTC.

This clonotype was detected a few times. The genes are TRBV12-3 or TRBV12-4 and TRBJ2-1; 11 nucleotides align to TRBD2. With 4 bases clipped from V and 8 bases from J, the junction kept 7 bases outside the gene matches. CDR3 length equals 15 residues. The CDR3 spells CASSYSGTSGDEQFF. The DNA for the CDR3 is TGTGCCAGCAGTTACTCCGGGACTAGCGGTGATGAGCAGTTCTTC.

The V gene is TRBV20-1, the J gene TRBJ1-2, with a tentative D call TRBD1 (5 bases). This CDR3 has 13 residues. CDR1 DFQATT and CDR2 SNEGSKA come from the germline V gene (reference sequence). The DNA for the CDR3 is TGCAGGGGGGGACTAGACAGAAACTATGGCTACACCTTC. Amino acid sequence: CRGGLDRNYGYTF.